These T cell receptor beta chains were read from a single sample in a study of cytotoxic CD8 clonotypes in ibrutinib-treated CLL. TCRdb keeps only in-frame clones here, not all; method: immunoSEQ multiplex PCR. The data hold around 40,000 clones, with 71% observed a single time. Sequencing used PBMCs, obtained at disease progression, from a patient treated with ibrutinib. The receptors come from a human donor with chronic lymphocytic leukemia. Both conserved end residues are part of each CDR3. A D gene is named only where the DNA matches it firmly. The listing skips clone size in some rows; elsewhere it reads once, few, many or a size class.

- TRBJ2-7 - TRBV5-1 TGCGCCAGCAGCTTGGGGGCTGGGACATACCTCTACGAGCAGTACTTC CASSLGAGTYLYEQYF
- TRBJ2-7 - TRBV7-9 TGTGCCAGCAGCATGCGCTCTACTGGCAGCAATTCCTACGAGCAGTACTTC CASSMRSTGSNSYEQYF
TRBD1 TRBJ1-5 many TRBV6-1 TGTGCCAGCAACGGACAGGGCGGCAATCAGCCCCAGCATTTT CASNGQGGNQPQHF
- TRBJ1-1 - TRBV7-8 TGTGCCAGCAGCTTGACAGAGATGAACACTGAAGCTTTCTTT CASSLTEMNTEAFF
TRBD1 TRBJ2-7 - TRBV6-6 TGTGCCAGCAGTTACTCCGGGACAGACTCCTACGAGCAGTACTTC CASSYSGTDSYEQYF
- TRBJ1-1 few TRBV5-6 TGTGCCAGCAGCCCCACAGGGAACACTGAAGCTTTCTTT CASSPTGNTEAFF
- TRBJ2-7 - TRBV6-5 TGTGCCAGCAGTGCAAGCCAGACCTACGAGCAGTACTTC CASSASQTYEQYF
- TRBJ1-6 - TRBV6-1 TGTGCCAGCAGTGAATCGGGGAAATATAATTCACCCCTCCACTTT CASSESGKYNSPLHF
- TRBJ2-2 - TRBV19 TGTGCCAGTAGTATCTACAGCTCGATGAACACCGGGGAGCTGTTTTTT CASSIYSSMNTGELFF
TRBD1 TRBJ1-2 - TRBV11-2 TGTGCCAGCAGCCCCGACAGGGGCTCCTATGGCTACACCTTC CASSPDRGSYGYTF
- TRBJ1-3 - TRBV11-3 TGTGCCAGCAGCTCAGGGCGAGGAAACACCATATATTTT CASSSGRGNTIYF
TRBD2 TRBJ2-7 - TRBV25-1 TGTGCCAGCGATAGCGGGGGGGATTTTCCCTACGAGCAGTACTTC CASDSGGDFPYEQYF
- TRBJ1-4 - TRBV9 TGTGCCAGCAGCGTAGGGCAGATTAATGAAAAACTGTTTTTT CASSVGQINEKLFF
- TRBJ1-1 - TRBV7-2 TGTGCCAGCAGCTTAGGTTCAGGGCGAACTGAAGCTTTCTTT CASSLGSGRTEAFF
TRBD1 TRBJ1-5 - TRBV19 TGTGCCAGTAGTTATCCAGGGGGGTTCGGCAATCAGCCCCAGCATTTT CASSYPGGFGNQPQHF
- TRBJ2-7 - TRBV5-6 TGTGCCAGCAGCTTGACAGGGTTATACGAGCAGTACTTC CASSLTGLYEQYF
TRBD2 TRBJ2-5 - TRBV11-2 TGTGCCAGCAGTTTGTTCTCCGGGACTAGGGAGACCCAGTACTTC CASSLFSGTRETQYF
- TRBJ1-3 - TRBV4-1 TGCGCCAGCAGCCAAGGATCGGTCGCAGGAACTGGAAACACCATATATTTT CASSQGSVAGTGNTIYF
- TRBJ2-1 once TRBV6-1 TGTGCCAGCAGTGAAGGGCAGGGTTCCGGGGTCTACAATGAGCAGTTCTTC CASSEGQGSGVYNEQFF
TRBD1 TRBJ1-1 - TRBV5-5 TGTGCCAGCAGCAGGGGACAGGGGGCGCATACTGAAGCTTTCTTT CASSRGQGAHTEAFF
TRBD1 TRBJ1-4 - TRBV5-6 TGTGCCAGCAGCGAGAGGGACAGGGTGGTCCGAAAACTGTTTTTT CASSERDRVVRKLFF
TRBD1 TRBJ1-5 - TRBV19 TGTGCCAGTAGTGTGACAACAGGGGGCGTAAATCAGCCCCAGCATTTT CASSVTTGGVNQPQHF
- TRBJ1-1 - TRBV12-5 TGTGCTAGTGGGGGGGATCTGGGGAACACTGAAGCTTTCTTT CASGGDLGNTEAFF
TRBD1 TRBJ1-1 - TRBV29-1 TGCAGCGTTGACCCGACAGGGATGAACACTGAAGCTTTCTTT CSVDPTGMNTEAFF
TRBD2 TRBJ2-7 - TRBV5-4 TGTGCCAGCAGCCCCGGGGGGGGGACCAACTACGAGCAGTACTTC CASSPGGGTNYEQYF
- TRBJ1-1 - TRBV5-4 TGTGCCAGCAGGGCGAGAGGATTAAACGGTGAAGCTTTCTTT CASRARGLNGEAFF
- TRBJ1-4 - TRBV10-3 TGTGCCATCAGTGAGTCGGGGGCAACTAATGAAAAACTGTTTTTT CAISESGATNEKLFF
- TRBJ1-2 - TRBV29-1 TGCAGCGTTGAAATGGGGGGTAGAGGCTACACCTTC CSVEMGGRGYTF
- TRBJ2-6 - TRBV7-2 TGTGCCAGCAGCTTATTTCTTGTCCGAAGCTACTCTGGGGCCAACGTCCTGACTTTC CASSLFLVRSYSGANVLTF
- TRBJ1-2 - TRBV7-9 TGTGCCAGCAGCTTATTGGCTGGGGGACAAGCTAACTATGGCTACACCTTC CASSLLAGGQANYGYTF
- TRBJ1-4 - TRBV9 TGTGCCAGCAGCGGAGGGGGTCGTAATGAAAAACTGTTTTTT CASSGGGRNEKLFF
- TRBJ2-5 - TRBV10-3 TGTGCCATCAGTGAGTCGATACAAGAGACCCAGTACTTC CAISESIQETQYF
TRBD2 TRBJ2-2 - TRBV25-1 TGTGCCAGCAGTGCTCGGGGGGGGTACACCGGGGAGCTGTTTTTT CASSARGGYTGELFF
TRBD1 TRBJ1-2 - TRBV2 TGTGCCAGCAGTGAGGACAGGGGGATCTATGGCTACACCTTC CASSEDRGIYGYTF
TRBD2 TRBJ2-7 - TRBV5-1 TGCGCCAGCAGCTCCCCTTCCCAGCGGGGGCATTCCCTCTCCTACGAGCAGTACTTC CASSSPSQRGHSLSYEQYF
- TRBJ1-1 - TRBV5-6 TGTGCCAGCAGCTTGTCGCAGGGAACTATGAACACTGAAGCTTTCTTT CASSLSQGTMNTEAFF
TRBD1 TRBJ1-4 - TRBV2 TGTGCCAGCAGCGAGGGGGCAAGGGATGAAAAACTGTTTTTT CASSEGARDEKLFF
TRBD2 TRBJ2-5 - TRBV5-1 TGCGCCAGCAGCTCCGGCGGGACTAGCGGGTTCCGGGAGACCCAGTACTTC CASSSGGTSGFRETQYF
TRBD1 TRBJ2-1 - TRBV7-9 TGTGCCAGCAGCTTAGATCGGGACAGGGGGCTTCTTGTGTTCTTC CASSLDRDRGLLVFF
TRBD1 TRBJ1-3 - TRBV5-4 TGTGCCAGCAGCCCTCAGGGGGCTGGAAACACCATATATTTT CASSPQGAGNTIYF
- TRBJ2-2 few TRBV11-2 TGTGCCAGCAGCCCGTCCAGGGGGGTCGGAACCGGGGAGCTGTTTTTT CASSPSRGVGTGELFF
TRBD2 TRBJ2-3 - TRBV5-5 TGTGCCAGCAGCCAACTAGCGGGCGGGCCAGATACGCAGTATTTT CASSQLAGGPDTQYF
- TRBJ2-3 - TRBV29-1 TGCAGCGTTGACGGGGGCCGCACAGATACGCAGTATTTT CSVDGGRTDTQYF
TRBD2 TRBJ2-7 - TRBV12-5 TGTGCTAGTGGTTTGGTATCGCGCGGGGGTCTGACCTACGAGCAGTACTTC CASGLVSRGGLTYEQYF
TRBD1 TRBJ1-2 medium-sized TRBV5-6 TGTGCCAGCAGGAGGGACAGGGAGTATGATGACTATGGCTACACCTTC CASRRDREYDDYGYTF
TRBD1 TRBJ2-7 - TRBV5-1 TGCGCCAGCAGTACAGGACAGGGTATCGACGAGCAGTACTTC CASSTGQGIDEQYF